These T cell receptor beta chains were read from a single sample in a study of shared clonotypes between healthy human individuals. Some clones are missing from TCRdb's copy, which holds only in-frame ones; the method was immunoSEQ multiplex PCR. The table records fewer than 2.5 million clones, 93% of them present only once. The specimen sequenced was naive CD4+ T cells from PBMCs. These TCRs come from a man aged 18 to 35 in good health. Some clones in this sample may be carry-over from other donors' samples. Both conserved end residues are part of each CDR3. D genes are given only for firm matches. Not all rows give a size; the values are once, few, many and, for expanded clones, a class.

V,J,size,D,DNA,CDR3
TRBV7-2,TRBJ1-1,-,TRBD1,TGTGCCAGCAGCTTATTTGACGCAGGGGGGTTTGCCACTGAAGCTTTCTTT,CASSLFDAGGFATEAFF
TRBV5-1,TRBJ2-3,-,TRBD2,TGCGCCAGCAGCCCGGGGGGTAGCGCAGATACGCAGTATTTT,CASSPGGSADTQYF
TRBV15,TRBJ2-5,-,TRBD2,TGTGCCACCAGCAGGGGACTAGCGTCCATCGAGACCCAGTACTTC,CATSRGLASIETQYF
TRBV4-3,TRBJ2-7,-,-,TGCGCCAGCAGCCAAGAGAGCGGAAGCTCCTACGAGCAGTACTTC,CASSQESGSSYEQYF
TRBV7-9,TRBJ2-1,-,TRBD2,TGTGCCAGCAGCTCACGCCGGGAGGGGGATGAGCAGTTCTTC,CASSSRREGDEQFF
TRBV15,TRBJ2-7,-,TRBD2,TGTGCCACCAGCGGGGGACTAGCGGGAGGGTACGAGCAGTACTTC,CATSGGLAGGYEQYF
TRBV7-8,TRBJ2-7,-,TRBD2,TGTGCCAGCAGCTACGGGAGGGGACGAAAGCGGGAGGGCACCGAGCAGTACTTC,CASSYGRGRKREGTEQYF
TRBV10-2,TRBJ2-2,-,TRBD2,TGCGCCAGCAGCGGACTAGCGGGAGGAACCGGGGAGCTGTTTTTT,CASSGLAGGTGELFF
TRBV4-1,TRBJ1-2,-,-,TGCGCCAGCAGCCCCGGCGGAACCCTCAACTATGGCTACACCTTC,CASSPGGTLNYGYTF
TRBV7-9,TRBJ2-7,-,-,TGTGCCAGCAGCTCGGACAGAGGGTATTCCTACGAGCAGTACTTC,CASSSDRGYSYEQYF
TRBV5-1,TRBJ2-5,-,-,TGCGCCAGCAGCTCCCGGGGGGCACAAGAGACCCAGTACTTC,CASSSRGAQETQYF
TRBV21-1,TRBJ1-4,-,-,TGTGCCAGCAGCGCCCAGGTCGGAGAAAAACTGTTTTTT,CASSAQVGEKLFF
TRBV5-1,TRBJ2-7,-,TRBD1,TGCGCCAGCAGCCAACAGGGGGTATCCTACGAGCAGTACTTC,CASSQQGVSYEQYF
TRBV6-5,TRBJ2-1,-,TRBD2,TGTGCCAGCAGAGACCCTAGCGGGAGTTTACTAAAGCAGTTCTTC,CASRDPSGSLLKQFF
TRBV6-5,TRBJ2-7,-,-,TGTGCCAGCAGTAGGGCCTTAGGCCCCGGGGTCGAGCAGTACTTC,CASSRALGPGVEQYF
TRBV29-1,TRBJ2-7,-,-,TGCAGCGTTGAAGATGGGATAGCGCTGGGCGAGCAGTACTTC,CSVEDGIALGEQYF
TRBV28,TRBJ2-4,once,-,TGTGCCAGCAAGGTCGAAAACATTCAGTACTTC,CASKVENIQYF
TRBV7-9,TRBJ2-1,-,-,TGTGCCAGCAGCTCCTGGGCAGGATCCTACAATGAGCAGTTCTTC,CASSSWAGSYNEQFF
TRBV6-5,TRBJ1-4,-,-,TGTGCCAGCAGTCGGACGGGTGGGGAAAAACTGTTTTTT,CASSRTGGEKLFF
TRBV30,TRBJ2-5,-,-,TGTGCCTGGAGTGTACAGGGCCAAGAGACCCAGTACTTC,CAWSVQGQETQYF
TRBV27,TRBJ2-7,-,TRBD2,TGTGCCAGCAGTCCCCTAGCGGACTACGAGCAGTACTTC,CASSPLADYEQYF
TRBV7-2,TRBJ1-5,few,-,TGTGCCAGCTCATCCCGCGGGGCTCCACCCAATCAGCCCCAGCATTTT,CASSSRGAPPNQPQHF
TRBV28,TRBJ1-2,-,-,TGTGCCAGCAGTAGGGACCGAGATTGGGGCTACACCTTC,CASSRDRDWGYTF
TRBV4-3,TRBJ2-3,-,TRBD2,TGCGCCAGCAGCCTAGGGACTAGCGGGGGGAATACGCAGTATTTT,CASSLGTSGGNTQYF
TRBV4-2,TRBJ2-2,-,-,TGTGCCAGCAGCCAGGGTATTACCGACACCGGGGAGCTGTTTTTT,CASSQGITDTGELFF
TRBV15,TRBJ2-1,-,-,TGTGCCACCAGCAGAGATAGGCACAATGAGCAGTTCTTC,CATSRDRHNEQFF
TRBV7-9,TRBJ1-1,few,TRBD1,TGTGCCAGCACCAAGACAGGGTCGAACACTGAAGCTTTCTTT,CASTKTGSNTEAFF
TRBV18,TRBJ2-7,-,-,TGTGCCAGCTCACCACCCGAGACAGCGGGGCAGTACTTC,CASSPPETAGQYF
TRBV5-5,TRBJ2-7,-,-,TGTGCCAGCAGCTTCGGGGGAACAAGCTCCTACGAGCAGTACTTC,CASSFGGTSSYEQYF
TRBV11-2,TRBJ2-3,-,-,TGTGCCAGCAGCTTAGGAGCTGTAACGTATACGCAGTATTTT,CASSLGAVTYTQYF
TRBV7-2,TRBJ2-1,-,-,TGTGCCAGCGCCTCCGGGGGTACCTCGTACAATGAGCAGTTCTTC,CASASGGTSYNEQFF
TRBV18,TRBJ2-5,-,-,TGTGCCAGCTCACAACCGGGGGACAGTCGTCAAGAGACCCAGTACTTC,CASSQPGDSRQETQYF
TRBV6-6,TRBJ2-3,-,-,TGTGCCAGCAGTTTAGGTGGGGCTAGCACAGATACGCAGTATTTT,CASSLGGASTDTQYF
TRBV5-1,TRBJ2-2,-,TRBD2,TGCGCCAGCGGACAATCTAGCGGGGGCGGGGAGCTGTTTTTT,CASGQSSGGGELFF
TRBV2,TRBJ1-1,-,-,TGTGCCAGCAGTGAAGAGGTGACCGCCGGAGCTTTCTTT,CASSEEVTAGAFF
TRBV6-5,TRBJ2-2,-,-,TGTGCCAGCAGTTACTCGGACAGCTGGGAAAGCGGGGAGCTGTTTTTT,CASSYSDSWESGELFF
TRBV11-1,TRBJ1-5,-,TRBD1,TGTGCCAGCAGCTGGTACCCCGGGACAGGGGGCTCAAGCAATCAGCCCCAGCATTTT,CASSWYPGTGGSSNQPQHF
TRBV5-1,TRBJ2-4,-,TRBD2,TGCGCCAGCAGCCCCCGCGGGGGAATAGCCAAAAACATTCAGTACTTC,CASSPRGGIAKNIQYF
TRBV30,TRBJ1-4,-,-,TGTGCCTGGGGCGAGGGGGATGAAAAACTGTTTTTT,CAWGEGDEKLFF
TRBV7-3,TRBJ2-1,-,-,TGTGCCAGCAGCTCGGAACCTAGGGGGTACAATGAGCAGTTCTTC,CASSSEPRGYNEQFF
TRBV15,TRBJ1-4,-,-,TGTGCCACCAGCAGAGATCTTCCGAGAGAACTGTTTTTT,CATSRDLPRELFF
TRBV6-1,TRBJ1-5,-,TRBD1,TGTGCCAGCAGTGCCACCCCAGACAGGGGTAACAATCAGCCCCAGCATTTT,CASSATPDRGNNQPQHF
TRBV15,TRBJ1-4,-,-,TGTGCCACCAGCAAGAGGCGGGGCTTTGATGAAAAACTGTTTTTT,CATSKRRGFDEKLFF
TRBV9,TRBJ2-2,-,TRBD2,TGTGCCAGCAGCGTTCTTAGCGGGAGGGCCGGAACCGGGGAGCTGTTTTTT,CASSVLSGRAGTGELFF
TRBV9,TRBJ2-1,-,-,TGTGCCAGCAGCGTAGGTGGACGGAGGAACAATGAGCAGTTCTTC,CASSVGGRRNNEQFF
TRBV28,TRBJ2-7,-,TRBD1,TGTGCCAGCAGTTCACGGACAGGGGGCTTCTCTTGGAATCAAGATCCCTACGAGCAGTACTTC,CASSSRTGGFSWNQDPYEQYF
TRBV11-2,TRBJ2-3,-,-,TGTGCCAGCAGCTTTCGTGTAGGGTCGAGCCCAGATACGCAGTATTTT,CASSFRVGSSPDTQYF
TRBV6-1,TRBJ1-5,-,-,TGTGCCAGCAGTGACCTGGGCGCGGGCACCAATCAGCCCCAGCATTTT,CASSDLGAGTNQPQHF
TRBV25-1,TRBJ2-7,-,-,TGTGCCAGCAGTTACAGTCTCTACGAGCAGTACTTC,CASSYSLYEQYF
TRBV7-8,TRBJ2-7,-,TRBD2,TGTGCCAGCAGCCCCCAGCGTTCTAGCGGTAACTACGAGCAGTACTTC,CASSPQRSSGNYEQYF